A single sample is the source of the 30 T cell receptor beta chains below, sequenced in a study of shared clonotypes between healthy human individuals. The protocol was immunoSEQ multiplex PCR, while the TCRdb copy is restricted to in-frame clones and leaves out a portion. Of about 2.4 million clones in the sample, approximately 94% were seen once. Material: naive CD4+ T cells sorted from blood. Stated subset: CD45RA+ positively selected. These receptors were taken from a man aged 18 to 29 in good health.

Concerning this clone: Relative to the germline gene, one junction end is altered; a read error may explain this. Other DNA sequences in the same sample also yield this CDR3. The chain combines TRBV4-1 with TRBJ2-2; a possible D gene is TRBD2 (5 bases). Germline CDR1 reads MGHRA; CDR2 reads YSYEKL. The CDR3 is 14 residues long. The CDR3 bases are TGCGCCAGCAGCCAAGTCAAAGGATCCGGGGAACTGTTTTTT. It translates to CASSQVKGSGELFF.

Written as DNA, the CDR3 is TGTGCCTGGAGATTATCGGAGACCCAGTACTTC. As protein: CAWRLSETQYF. This chain uses TRBV30 with TRBJ2-5; D is unresolved. CDR3 size: 11 residues. With 3 bases removed from V and 5 bases from J, the gap between germline ends came to 7 bases. CDR1 is GTSNPN, CDR2 SVGIG, per germline (reference sequence).

The V gene is TRBV11-3, the J gene TRBJ2-3, with 7 bases lining up with TRBD2. The germline CDR1 and CDR2 sequences are SGHNT and YENEEA. This CDR3 has 15 residues. The V segment lost 5 bases and the J segment 3 bases; nucleotides outside the gene matches: 8. CDR3 sequence: CASSRSAGRTDTQYF. The DNA of the CDR3 is TGTGCCAGCAGCCGATCAGCGGGAAGAACAGATACGCAGTATTTT.

V is TRBV2 and J is TRBJ2-3; 11 nucleotides match TRBD1. The CDR3 loop spans 15 amino acids. Germline values: CDR1 SNHLY, CDR2 FYNNEI. V gave up 4 bases and J gave up 5 bases; unmatched junction bases: 5. Here the CDR3 reads CASSGDRGSGDTQYF. DNA of the CDR3: TGTGCCAGCAGTGGGGACAGGGGGTCCGGAGATACGCAGTATTTT.

The rearrangement uses TRBV5-4 and TRBJ2-1; 11 bases match TRBD1. Trimming took 10 bases from V and 8 from J; bases not matched to a gene: 5. This CDR3 region has 12 residues. Per germline, CDR1 SGHNT and CDR2 YYREEE (reference sequence). CDR3 residues: CAPGQGGDEQFF. For the CDR3, the DNA is TGTGCCCCGGGACAGGGGGGCGATGAGCAGTTCTTC.

The CDR3 protein is CASSSQGMAYEQYF. DNA of the CDR3: TGTGCCAGCTCATCCCAGGGGATGGCCTACGAGCAGTACTTC. The chain uses TRBV18 and TRBJ2-7; maybe TRBD1 (6 bases). CDR1 is KGHSH, CDR2 LQKENI, per germline. This CDR3 spans 14 amino acids. Trimming pared 5 bases from V and 2 bases from J, leaving 13 bases between.

V gene TRBV6-1 combines with J gene TRBJ1-2; D possibly corresponds to TRBD1 (6 bases). Trimming removed 4 bases at V and 4 bases at J, with 13 bases between. This CDR3 has 14 amino acids. Germline CDR1 and CDR2: MNHNS and SASEGT. In DNA form, the CDR3 reads TGTGCCAGCAGTGCAGGACAGAACCCCTATGGCTACACCTTC. It is translated as CASSAGQNPYGYTF.

A few counts support this clone. This sample includes further DNA sequences coding for the same CDR3. V gene TRBV29-1 combines with J gene TRBJ1-1, with D possibly TRBD1 on 5 matching bases. The CDR3 runs to 13 residues. V lost 2 bases and J 0 bases, leaving 7 bases between the germline ends. Germline CDR1 is SQVTM and CDR2 is ANQGSEA. The CDR3 reads CSVENRLNTEAFF. In DNA, the CDR3 is TGCAGCGTTGAAAACAGGCTGAACACTGAAGCTTTCTTT.

This chain uses TRBV5-8 with TRBJ2-2, with TRBD2 matching 10 bases. The CDR3 is 19 amino acids. CDR1 and CDR2 (germline): SGHTS, YDEGEE. V shed 0 bases and J 2 bases; nucleotides not matched to a gene: 10. CDR3 amino acids: CASSLAPKTSGFNTGELFF. In DNA form, the CDR3 reads TGTGCCAGCAGCTTGGCCCCTAAGACTAGCGGGTTTAACACCGGGGAGCTGTTTTTT.

About this clone itself: This specimen includes other DNA sequences encoding the same CDR3. The chain employs TRBV6-5 and TRBJ1-5, with 9 bases matching TRBD1. Germline CDR1 is MNHEY and CDR2 is SVGAGI. V lost 5 bases and J lost 7; bases outside the gene matches: 9. This CDR3 is 15 amino acids long. This chain's CDR3 is CASSTSGTGLQPQHF. As DNA, the CDR3 is TGTGCCAGCAGTACCTCCGGGACAGGGTTGCAGCCCCAGCATTTT.

This sequence joins TRBV2 and TRBJ2-7, with D perhaps TRBD1 (7 bases). Trimming cost V 11 bases and J 0 bases, with 17 bases left between them. Germline assignment: CDR1 SNHLY and CDR2 FYNNEI. The length of the CDR3 is 14 residues. CDR3 bases: TGTGCCTCCAGGGGGGACACCAACTCCTACGAGCAGTACTTC. Translating it yields CASRGDTNSYEQYF. Using reference TRBV2 and TRBJ2-7 for the parts outside the CDR3, the full variable domain is EPEVTQTPSHQVTQMGQEVILRCVPISNHLYFYWYRQILGQKVEFLVSFYNNEISEKSEIFDDQFSVERPDGSNFTLKIRSTKLEDSAMYFCASRGDTNSYEQYFGPGTRLTVT.

The chain combines TRBV10-2 with TRBJ2-1; D is unresolved. The CDR3 has 15 amino acids. Germline-derived CDR1 and CDR2 are WSHSY and SAAADI. The V gene lost 4 bases and the J gene lost 8 bases, with 18 bases spanning the gap. In DNA, the CDR3 is TGCGCCAGCAGTGCGGTTCCCCAGGTGGGTCATGAGCAGTTCTTC. Amino acids: CASSAVPQVGHEQFF.

The chain employs TRBV28 and TRBJ1-5; TRBD1 matches at 9 bases. The CDR3 is 17 amino acids. Germline loops: CDR1 MDHEN, CDR2 SYDVKM. V was clipped by 2 bases and J by 7 bases; unmatched bases: 12. The CDR3 is CASSLGFGTGKGQPQHF. The CDR3 region has the DNA TGTGCCAGCAGTTTAGGGTTCGGGACAGGGAAAGGCCAGCCCCAGCATTTT.

This sequence joins TRBV19 and TRBJ2-7; D gene ambiguous. Germline V gene data show CDR1 as LNHDA and CDR2 as SQIVND (reference sequence). Deletions cut 5 bases from V and 2 bases from J, with 10 bases between. The CDR3 runs 13 residues. This CDR3 is CASSVLPPYEQYF. The DNA of the CDR3 is TGTGCCAGTAGTGTCCTTCCCCCCTACGAGCAGTACTTC.

The chain recombines TRBV10-3 with TRBJ2-7; D is ambiguous. This CDR3 region has 13 residues. V shed 6 bases and J shed 2 bases, with 11 bases lying between them. CDR1 is ENHRY, CDR2 SYGVKD, per germline. This chain's CDR3 is CAISRLGPYEQYF. The CDR3 DNA is TGTGCCATCAGCAGATTAGGACCCTACGAGCAGTACTTC.

CDR3 protein: CASSAGTYQETQYF. The CDR3 region has the DNA TGTGCCAGCAGCGCGGGGACATACCAAGAGACCCAGTACTTC. The chain recombines TRBV9 with TRBJ2-5, with D possibly matching TRBD1 (6 bases). CDR3 size: 14 residues. V lost 3 bases and J 0 bases, leaving 9 bases between the germline ends. Germline V gives CDR1 SGDLS, CDR2 YYNGEE.

This clone has only a few counts. The same CDR3 is also encoded by other DNA sequences in this sample. The CDR3 region has the DNA TGTGCCAGCTCACCGAACACTGAAGCTTTCTTT. The encoded protein is CASSPNTEAFF. The chain carries TRBV18 and TRBJ1-1; unclear D gene. V shed 3 bases and J shed 1 base, with 0 bases lying between them. The CDR3 contains 11 residues. Germline CDR1 KGHSH, CDR2 LQKENI. The full variable domain, rest sourced from reference TRBV18 and TRBJ1-1, is NAGVMQNPRHLVRRRGQEARLRCSPMKGHSHVYWYRQLPEEGLKFMVYLQKENIIDESGMPKERFSAEFPKEGPSILRIQQVVRGDSAAYFCASSPNTEAFFGQGTRLTVV.

The J gene is TRBJ2-7, the V gene TRBV27; possibly TRBD1 or TRBD2 for D (5 bases each). V lost 6 bases and J lost 3, with 12 bases in between. Germline V gene data show CDR1 as MNHEY and CDR2 as SMNVEV (reference sequence). CDR3 length equals 13 residues. Here the CDR3 reads CASSLGPFYEQYF. The DNA for the CDR3 is TGTGCCAGCAGCCTGGGACCGTTCTACGAGCAGTACTTC.

The chain recombines TRBV11-2 with TRBJ2-1, with D perhaps assigned TRBD1 or TRBD2 (5 bases each). The CDR3 is 15 residues long. The V and J ends lost 1 base and 7 bases respectively, with 14 bases between them. The germline V gene has CDR1 SGHAT and CDR2 FQNNGV. This CDR3 is CASSLAVGVKNEQFF. The CDR3 DNA follows: TGTGCCAGCAGCTTAGCTGTGGGGGTTAAGAATGAGCAGTTCTTC.

The V call is TRBV25-1, the J call TRBJ2-1; 8 nucleotides agree with TRBD2. The germline CDR1 and CDR2 sequences are MGHDK and SYGVNS. The CDR3 has 14 residues. Losses at the gene ends were 7 bases for V and 7 bases for J; bases not matched to a gene: 9. DNA of the CDR3: TGTGCCAGCACCGCGGCGGGGGGTCGGAATGAGCAGTTCTTC. It encodes CASTAAGGRNEQFF.

The chain recombines TRBV6-1 with TRBJ1-1, with 7 positions matching TRBD1. CDR3 length: 13 amino acids. Losses at the gene ends were 7 bases for V and 6 bases for J; bases not matched to a gene: 8. Per the germline V gene, CDR1 is MNHNS and CDR2 is SASEGT. The CDR3 nucleotides are TGTGCCAGCACCGGAACAGGGGAACCTGAAGCTTTCTTT. This translates into CASTGTGEPEAFF.

V is TRBV2 and J is TRBJ1-4; 10 bases line up with TRBD1. Germline values: CDR1 SNHLY, CDR2 FYNNEI. CDR3 size: 15 residues. The J segment lost 6 bases and the V segment lost 4 bases, leaving 5 bases of the junction unmatched. The CDR3 nucleotides read TGTGCCAGCAGTGCCCCGACAGGGGGCCATGAAAAACTGTTTTTT. Protein product: CASSAPTGGHEKLFF.

As to this clone: The same CDR3 is also encoded by other DNA sequences in this sample. V and J are TRBV18 and TRBJ1-5, with D uncertain. The CDR3 contains 14 residues. Trimming removed 2 bases at V and 0 bases at J, with 5 bases between. Germline V CDR1 and CDR2: KGHSH, LQKENI. CDR3 residues: CASSPVYSNQPQHF. CDR3 DNA sequence: TGTGCCAGCTCACCAGTTTATAGCAATCAGCCCCAGCATTTT.

The rearrangement joins TRBV6-5 to TRBJ2-5; TRBD1 or TRBD2 may be the D gene (5 bases each). The assigned J gene may be wrong: the sequence end matches TRBJ2-7 better. The CDR3 has 12 residues. CDR1 and CDR2 from the germline V gene are MNHEY and SVGAGI. CDR3 residues: CASSPRGGEQYF. CDR3 in DNA: TGTGCCAGCAGTCCCCGTGGGGGCGAGCAGTACTTC.

V usage is TRBV7-8 and J usage is TRBJ2-7; D is unresolved. Germline CDR1 SGHVS, CDR2 FQNEAQ. CDR3 length: 12 amino acids. Trimming stripped 2 bases from V and 5 bases from J, with 7 bases between. The CDR3 protein is CASSLTPNEQYF. The CDR3 nucleotides read TGTGCCAGCAGCTTAACCCCCAACGAGCAGTACTTC.

This rearrangement joins TRBV30 to TRBJ1-2, with D unresolved. Trimming pared 3 bases from V and 4 bases from J, leaving 15 bases between. Germline V lookup: CDR1 GTSNPN, CDR2 SVGIG (reference sequence). The CDR3 is 14 residues long. In nucleotides, the CDR3 is TGTGCCTGGAGCGTAGGGCATTCTAGCTATGGCTACACCTTC. Amino acid sequence: CAWSVGHSSYGYTF.

This sequence joins TRBV5-5 and TRBJ2-1; 7 bases agree with TRBD2. Germline assignment: CDR1 SGHKS and CDR2 YYEKEE (reference sequence). Trimming cost V 4 bases and J 13 bases; bases outside gene matches: 11. This CDR3 spans 13 amino acids. Here the CDR3 reads CASSGDYLRVQFF. CDR3 DNA sequence: TGTGCCAGCAGCGGGGACTATTTACGTGTCCAGTTCTTC.

This clone was observed once. The chain couples TRBV11-3 to TRBJ2-7; TRBD2 is a possible D gene (7 bases). The V and J ends lost 5 bases and 7 bases respectively, with 21 bases between them. Germline CDR1 SGHNT, CDR2 YENEEA. The length of the CDR3 is 15 residues. CDR3 DNA sequence: TGTGCCAGCAGCCCTCTCGAGGGGGGGCCTGGTGAGCAGTACTTC. Its protein product is CASSPLEGGPGEQYF.

This clone was counted a few times. This sequence joins TRBV7-9 and TRBJ1-1, with 8 bases identical to TRBD1. The CDR3 has 14 amino acids. V trimming: 9 bases; J trimming: 0 bases; junction bases outside the gene matches: 6. Germline V CDR1 and CDR2: SEHNR, FQNEAQ (reference sequence). The CDR3 nucleotides are TGTGCCAGTGGACAGGGATACATGAACACTGAAGCTTTCTTT. It encodes CASGQGYMNTEAFF.

About this clone itself: Other nucleotide sequences from this sample produce the same CDR3. The gene calls are TRBV5-1 and TRBJ1-6; D not resolved. Germline CDR1 is SGHRS and CDR2 is YFSETQ. The CDR3 length is 13 residues. V lost 0 bases to trimming and J lost 8 bases, with 6 bases between them. The CDR3 loop reads CASSLAGYSPLHF. DNA for the CDR3: TGCGCCAGCAGCTTGGCTGGGTATTCACCCCTCCACTTT.